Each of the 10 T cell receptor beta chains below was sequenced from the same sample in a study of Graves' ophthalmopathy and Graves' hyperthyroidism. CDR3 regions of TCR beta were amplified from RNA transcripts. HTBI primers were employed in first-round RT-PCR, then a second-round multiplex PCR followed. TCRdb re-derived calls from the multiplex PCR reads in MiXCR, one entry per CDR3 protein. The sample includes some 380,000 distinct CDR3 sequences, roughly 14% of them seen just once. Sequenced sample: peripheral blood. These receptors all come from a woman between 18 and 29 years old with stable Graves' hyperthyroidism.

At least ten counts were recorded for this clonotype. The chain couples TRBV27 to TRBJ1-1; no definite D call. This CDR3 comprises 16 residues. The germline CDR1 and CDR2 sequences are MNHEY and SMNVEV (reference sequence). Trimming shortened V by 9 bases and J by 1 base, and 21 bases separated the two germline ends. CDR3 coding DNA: TGTGCCAGTTTTTACCGCCATTCCGGGAAGAACACTGAAGCTTTCTTT. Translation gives CASFYRHSGKNTEAFF.

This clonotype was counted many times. The CDR3 DNA sequence: TGTGCCAGCAGCCGCCGCTGGGGTCCTGAAGCTTTCTTT. Protein sequence: CASSRRWGPEAFF. The genes are TRBV7-2 and TRBJ1-1; D is unclear. From germline, CDR1 is SGHTA and CDR2 FQGNSA. The CDR3 loop spans 13 amino acids. V lost 5 bases, J lost 6 bases, and 13 bases lay in between. The whole variable domain, filled in from reference TRBV7-2 and TRBJ1-1, reads GAGVSQSPSNKVTEKGKDVELRCDPISGHTALYWYRQSLGQGLEFLIYFQGNSAPDKSGLPSDRFSAERTGGSVSTLTIQRTQQEDSAVYLCASSRRWGPEAFFGQGTRLTVV.

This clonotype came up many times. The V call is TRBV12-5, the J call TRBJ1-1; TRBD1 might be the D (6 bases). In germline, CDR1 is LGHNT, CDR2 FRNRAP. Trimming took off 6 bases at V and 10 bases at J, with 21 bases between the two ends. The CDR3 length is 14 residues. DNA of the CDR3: TGTGCTAGTGGAGTCCAGGACAGAAGAGAGGGAGCTTTCTTT. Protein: CASGVQDRREGAFF.

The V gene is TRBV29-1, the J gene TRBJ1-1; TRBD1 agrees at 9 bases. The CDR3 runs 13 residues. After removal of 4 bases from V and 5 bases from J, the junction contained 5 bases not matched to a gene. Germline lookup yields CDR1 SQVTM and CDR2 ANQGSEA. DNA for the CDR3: TGCAGCGTTGTAAAGACAGGGGGGACTGAAGCTTTCTTT. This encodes CSVVKTGGTEAFF.

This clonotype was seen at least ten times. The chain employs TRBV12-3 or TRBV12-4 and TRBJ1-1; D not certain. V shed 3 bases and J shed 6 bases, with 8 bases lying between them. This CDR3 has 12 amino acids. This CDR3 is CASSFGIPEAFF. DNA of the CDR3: TGTGCCAGCAGTTTTGGCATTCCTGAAGCTTTCTTT.

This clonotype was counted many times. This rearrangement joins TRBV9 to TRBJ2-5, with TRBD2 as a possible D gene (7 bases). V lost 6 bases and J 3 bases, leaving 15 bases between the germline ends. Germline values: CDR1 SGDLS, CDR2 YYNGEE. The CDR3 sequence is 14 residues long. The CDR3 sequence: CASTLGGQEETQYF. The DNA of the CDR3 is TGTGCCAGCACCCTCGGGGGGCAGGAAGAGACCCAGTACTTC.

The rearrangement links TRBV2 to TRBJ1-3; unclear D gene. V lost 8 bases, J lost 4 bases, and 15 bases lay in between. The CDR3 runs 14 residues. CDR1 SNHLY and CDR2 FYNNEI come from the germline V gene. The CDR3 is CASRIEKPGNTIYF. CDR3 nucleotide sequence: TGTGCCAGCCGGATTGAGAAACCGGGAAACACCATATATTTT.

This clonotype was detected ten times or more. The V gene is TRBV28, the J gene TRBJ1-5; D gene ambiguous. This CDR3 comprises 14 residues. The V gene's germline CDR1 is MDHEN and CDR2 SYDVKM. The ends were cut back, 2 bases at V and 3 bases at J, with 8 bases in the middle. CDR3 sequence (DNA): TGTGCCAGCAGTTTAGGATTAATCAATCAGCCCCAGCATTTT. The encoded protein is CASSLGLINQPQHF. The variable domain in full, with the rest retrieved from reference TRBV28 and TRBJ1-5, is DVKVTQSSRYLVKRTGEKVFLECVQDMDHENMFWYRQDPGLGLRLIYFSYDVKMKEKGDIPEGYSVSREKKERFSLILESASTNQTSMYLCASSLGLINQPQHFGDGTRLSIL.

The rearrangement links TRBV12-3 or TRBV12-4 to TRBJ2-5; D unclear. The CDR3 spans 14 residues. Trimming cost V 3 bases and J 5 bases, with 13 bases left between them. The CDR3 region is CASSFRAPRETQYF. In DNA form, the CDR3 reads TGTGCCAGCAGTTTCCGGGCCCCGAGGGAGACCCAGTACTTC.

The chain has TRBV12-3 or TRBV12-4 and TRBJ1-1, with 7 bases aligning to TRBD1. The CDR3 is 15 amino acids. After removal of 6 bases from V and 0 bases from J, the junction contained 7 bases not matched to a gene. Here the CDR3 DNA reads TGTGCCAGCAGGTCGGTTGGGACAGTGAACACTGAAGCTTTCTTT. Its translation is CASRSVGTVNTEAFF.